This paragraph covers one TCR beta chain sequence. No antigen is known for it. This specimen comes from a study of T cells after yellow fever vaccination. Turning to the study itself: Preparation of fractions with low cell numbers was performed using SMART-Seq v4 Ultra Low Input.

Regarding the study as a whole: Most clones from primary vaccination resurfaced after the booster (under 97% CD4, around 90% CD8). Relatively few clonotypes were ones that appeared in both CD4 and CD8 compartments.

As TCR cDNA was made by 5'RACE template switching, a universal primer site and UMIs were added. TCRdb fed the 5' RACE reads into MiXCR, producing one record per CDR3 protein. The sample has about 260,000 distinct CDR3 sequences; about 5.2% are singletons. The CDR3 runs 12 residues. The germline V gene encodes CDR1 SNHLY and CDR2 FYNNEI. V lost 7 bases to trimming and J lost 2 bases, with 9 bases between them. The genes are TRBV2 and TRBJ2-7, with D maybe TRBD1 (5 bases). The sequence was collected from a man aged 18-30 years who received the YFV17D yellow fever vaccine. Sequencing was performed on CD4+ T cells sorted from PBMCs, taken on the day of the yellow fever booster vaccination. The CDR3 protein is CASNQGTYEQYV. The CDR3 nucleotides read TGTGCCAGCAACCAGGGAACCTACGAGCAGTACGTC.